The present entry profiles one T cell receptor (beta chain) with its context. Its antigen is undetermined. Looked up from germline, CDR1 is SGDLS and CDR2 is YYNGEE. V lost 4 bases to trimming and J lost 0 bases; unmatched junction nucleotides: 8. This CDR3 is 16 amino acids long. The sample originates from a study of cytomegalovirus exposure and HLA in healthy donors. This PCR relied on a set of 60 Vbeta primers and 13 Jbeta primers. The protocol was immunoSEQ multiplex PCR, while the TCRdb copy is restricted to in-frame clones and leaves out a portion. Among some 200,000 clones listed, roughly 13% were seen once. Study-wide points: 164 TCR beta chains were listed as cytomegalovirus-associated. The authors later linked a missense DCLRE1C variant to TCR beta V- and J-gene trimming.

Those who donated were healthy bone marrow donors. Unrecorded immune exposures were likely, despite nominal health at sampling. Material for sequencing was PBMCs. The V call is TRBV9, the J call TRBJ1-1, with 8 positions matching TRBD1. This clonotype was sampled from a middle-aged man in good health and CMV-seropositive. The CDR3 loop reads CASSPRTGNVNTEAFF. DNA of the CDR3: TGTGCCAGCAGCCCCCGGACAGGGAACGTGAACACTGAAGCTTTCTTT.